Shown below are 8 T cell receptor beta chains from a single sample sequenced in a study of T cells in Graves' hyperthyroidism and ophthalmopathy. Authors of the study amplified TCR beta CDR3 regions from RNA transcripts. Researchers ran a first-round RT-PCR on the TCR CDR3 using the HTBI primer set. TCRdb passed the multiplex PCR reads through MiXCR, listing each CDR3 protein once. In the table there are 600,000 or so distinct CDR3 sequences, about 14% of which are singletons. The specimen was blood. The receptors originated from a woman between 45 and 60 years old with Graves' ophthalmopathy.

The chain joins TRBV18 to TRBJ1-6, with 7 bases aligning to TRBD1. The length of the CDR3 is 17 residues. V lost 3 bases and J lost 9; bases outside the gene matches: 14. CDR1 is KGHSH and CDR2 is LQKENI in the germline V gene. The DNA of the CDR3 is TGTGCCAGCTCACCGTCTCTAGTTGGACAGGAAGGTTCACCCCTCCACTTT. This translates into CASSPSLVGQEGSPLHF.

In its sample, this clonotype was seen many times. This chain connects TRBV30 to TRBJ1-1; D not certain. The CDR3 contains 12 residues. Germline loops: CDR1 GTSNPN, CDR2 SVGIG (reference sequence). V was shortened by 5 bases and J by 0 bases, with 7 bases between the two germline ends. CDR3 nucleotides: TGTGCCTGGGGACGGGTGAACACTGAAGCTTTCTTT. It codes for CAWGRVNTEAFF.

The sample holds a few counts of this clonotype. V usage is TRBV7-9 and J usage is TRBJ2-1; 10 nucleotides match TRBD2. CDR1 and CDR2 from the germline V gene are SEHNR and FQNEAQ (reference sequence). Trimming removed 8 bases from V and 7 bases from J; junction bases left unmatched: 8. The CDR3 loop spans 14 amino acids. CDR3 in DNA: TGTGCCAGCTACCTCGGACTAGCGGAAAATGAGCAGTTCTTC. The encoded protein is CASYLGLAENEQFF.

The rearrangement uses TRBV7-8 and TRBJ2-5; D is unresolved. The germline V gene encodes CDR1 SGHVS and CDR2 FQNEAQ. V lost 2 bases to trimming and J lost 5 bases, with 15 bases between them. This CDR3 comprises 15 residues. CDR3 DNA sequence: TGTGCCAGCAGCTTACTGCGGTCACGAGTGGAGACCCAGTACTTC. Translating gives CASSLLRSRVETQYF.

The rearrangement uses TRBV28 and TRBJ1-3; D is unresolved. CDR1 and CDR2 (germline): MDHEN, SYDVKM. This CDR3 region has 13 residues. Trimming took 1 base from V and 8 from J, leaving 9 bases between them. This chain's CDR3 is CASSLSRFDTIYF. The CDR3, as DNA: TGTGCCAGCAGTTTATCCAGGTTCGACACCATATATTTT.

This clonotype was detected many times. The chain is built from TRBV2 and TRBJ2-3, with TRBD2 as a possible D gene (6 bases). The V end was cut by 7 bases, the J end by 2 bases, with 19 bases between. From germline, CDR1 is SNHLY and CDR2 FYNNEI. This CDR3 has 16 residues. The CDR3 spells CASKRSSASFTDTQYF. CDR3 nucleotide sequence: TGTGCCAGCAAGAGGTCTAGCGCGTCTTTCACAGATACGCAGTATTTT.

This clonotype was seen ten or more times. The chain recombines TRBV11-3 with TRBJ1-1; D gene uncertain. Trimming stripped 3 bases from V and 0 bases from J, with 8 bases between. CDR3 length: 14 amino acids. CDR1 is SGHNT, CDR2 YENEEA, per germline. The DNA for the CDR3 is TGTGCCAGCAGCTTTGAGCGAATGAACACTGAAGCTTTCTTT. Encoded protein: CASSFERMNTEAFF. Full variable domain (outside the CDR3, taken from reference TRBV11-3 and TRBJ1-1): EAGVVQSPRYKIIEKKQPVAFWCNPISGHNTLYWYLQNLGQGPELLIRYENEEAVDDSQLPKDRFSAERLKGVDSTLKIQPAELGDSAVYLCASSFERMNTEAFFGQGTRLTVV.

The chain couples TRBV28 to TRBJ1-4; possible D gene TRBD1, 5 bases. Germline V lookup: CDR1 MDHEN, CDR2 SYDVKM. CDR3 size: 14 residues. V was trimmed by 2 bases and J by 8 bases, leaving 12 bases between them. CDR3 loop: CASSLEGAGEKLFF. CDR3 in DNA: TGTGCCAGCAGTTTAGAAGGGGCGGGAGAAAAACTGTTTTTT.